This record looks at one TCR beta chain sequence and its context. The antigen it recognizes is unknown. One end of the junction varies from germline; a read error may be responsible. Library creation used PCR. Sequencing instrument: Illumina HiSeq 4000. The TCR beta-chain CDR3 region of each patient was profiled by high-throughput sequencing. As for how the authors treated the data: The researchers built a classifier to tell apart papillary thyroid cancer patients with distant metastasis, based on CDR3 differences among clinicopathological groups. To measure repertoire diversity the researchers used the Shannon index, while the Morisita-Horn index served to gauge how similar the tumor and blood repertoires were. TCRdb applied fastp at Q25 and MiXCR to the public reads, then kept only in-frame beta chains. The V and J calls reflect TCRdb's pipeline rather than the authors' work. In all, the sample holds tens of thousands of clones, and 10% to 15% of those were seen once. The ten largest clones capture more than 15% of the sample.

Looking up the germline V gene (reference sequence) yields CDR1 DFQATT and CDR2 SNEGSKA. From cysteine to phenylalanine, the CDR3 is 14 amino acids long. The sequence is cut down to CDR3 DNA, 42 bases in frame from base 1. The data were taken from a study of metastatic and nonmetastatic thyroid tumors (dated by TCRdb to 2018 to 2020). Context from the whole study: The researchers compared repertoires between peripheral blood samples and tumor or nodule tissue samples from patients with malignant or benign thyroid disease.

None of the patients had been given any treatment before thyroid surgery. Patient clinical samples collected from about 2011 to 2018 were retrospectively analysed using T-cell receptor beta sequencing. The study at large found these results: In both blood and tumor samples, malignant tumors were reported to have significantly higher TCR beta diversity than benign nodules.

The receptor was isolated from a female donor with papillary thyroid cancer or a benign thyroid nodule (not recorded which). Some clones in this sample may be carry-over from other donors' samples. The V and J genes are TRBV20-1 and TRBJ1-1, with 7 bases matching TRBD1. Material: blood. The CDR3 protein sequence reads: CSARGQNMNTESFF. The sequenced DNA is TGCAGTGCCAGGGGACAGAACATGAACACTGAATCTTTCTTC.